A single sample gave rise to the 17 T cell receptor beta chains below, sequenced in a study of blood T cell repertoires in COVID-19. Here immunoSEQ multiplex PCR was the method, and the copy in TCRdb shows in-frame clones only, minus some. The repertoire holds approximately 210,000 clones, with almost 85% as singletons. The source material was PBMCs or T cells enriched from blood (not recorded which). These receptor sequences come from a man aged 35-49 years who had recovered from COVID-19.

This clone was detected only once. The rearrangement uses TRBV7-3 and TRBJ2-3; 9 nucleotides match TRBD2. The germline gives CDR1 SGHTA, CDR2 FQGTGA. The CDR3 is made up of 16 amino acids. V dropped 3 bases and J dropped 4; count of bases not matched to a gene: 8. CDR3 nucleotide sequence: TGTGCCAGCAGCTTCACCGGCGGGAGGGAATCAGATACGCAGTATTTT. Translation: CASSFTGGRESDTQYF.

CDR3 sequence (DNA): TGTGCCAGCAGCCCCGGGACTCCACATCCGCAGTTCTTC. As protein: CASSPGTPHPQFF. The chain carries TRBV11-3 and TRBJ2-1, with TRBD2 as a possible D gene (6 bases). V dropped 5 bases and J dropped 12 bases, with 17 bases sitting between them. Germline assignment: CDR1 SGHNT and CDR2 YENEEA. The CDR3 has 13 residues.

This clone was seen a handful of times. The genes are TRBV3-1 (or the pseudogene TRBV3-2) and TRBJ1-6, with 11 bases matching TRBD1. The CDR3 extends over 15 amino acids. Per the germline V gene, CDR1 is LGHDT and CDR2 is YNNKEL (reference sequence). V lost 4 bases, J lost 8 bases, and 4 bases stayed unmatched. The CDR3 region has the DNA TGTGCCAGCAGCCCCCGGACAGGGGGCGATTCACCCCTCCACTTT. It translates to CASSPRTGGDSPLHF.

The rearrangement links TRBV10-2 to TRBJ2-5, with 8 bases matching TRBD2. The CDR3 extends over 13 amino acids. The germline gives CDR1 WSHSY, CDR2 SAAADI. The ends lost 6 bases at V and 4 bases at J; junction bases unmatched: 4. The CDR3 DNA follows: TGCGCCAGCAGAACGGGAGGGTTAGAGACCCAGTACTTC. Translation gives CASRTGGLETQYF.

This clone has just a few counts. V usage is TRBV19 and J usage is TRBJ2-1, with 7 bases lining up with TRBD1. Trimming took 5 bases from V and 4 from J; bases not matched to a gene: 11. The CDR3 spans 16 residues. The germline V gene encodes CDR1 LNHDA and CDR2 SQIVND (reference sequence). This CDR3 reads CASSPTGTVLYNEQFF. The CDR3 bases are TGTGCCAGTAGTCCTACCGGGACAGTCCTATACAATGAGCAGTTCTTC.

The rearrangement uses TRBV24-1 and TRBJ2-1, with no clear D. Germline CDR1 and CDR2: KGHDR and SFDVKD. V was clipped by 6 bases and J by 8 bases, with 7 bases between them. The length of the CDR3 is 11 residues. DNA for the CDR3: TGTGCCACCAGTAGCACCCATGAGCAGTTCTTC. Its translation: CATSSTHEQFF.

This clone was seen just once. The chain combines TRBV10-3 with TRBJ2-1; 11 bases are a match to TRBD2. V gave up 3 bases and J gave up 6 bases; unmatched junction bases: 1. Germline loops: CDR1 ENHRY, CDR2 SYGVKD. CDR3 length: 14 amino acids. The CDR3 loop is CAISEGTSGNEQFF. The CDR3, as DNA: TGTGCCATCAGTGAAGGGACTAGCGGCAATGAGCAGTTCTTC.

The DNA for the CDR3 is TGTGCCAGCAGCTTGGGACCGCGGGGACGAGAAAAACTGTTTTTT. This sequence encodes CASSLGPRGREKLFF. This chain links TRBV7-2 with TRBJ1-4; D might be TRBD1 (5 bases). The germline V gene has CDR1 SGHTA and CDR2 FQGNSA. The germline V and J ends were trimmed by 3 bases and 8 bases, with 16 bases remaining between them. The CDR3 runs to 15 residues.

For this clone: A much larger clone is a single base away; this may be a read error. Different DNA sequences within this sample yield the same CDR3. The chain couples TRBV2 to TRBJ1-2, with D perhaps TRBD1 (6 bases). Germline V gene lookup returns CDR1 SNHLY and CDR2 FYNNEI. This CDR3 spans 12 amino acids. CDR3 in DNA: TGTGCCAGTAGTGGGACATCTTATGGCTACACCTTC. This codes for CASSGTSYGYTF.

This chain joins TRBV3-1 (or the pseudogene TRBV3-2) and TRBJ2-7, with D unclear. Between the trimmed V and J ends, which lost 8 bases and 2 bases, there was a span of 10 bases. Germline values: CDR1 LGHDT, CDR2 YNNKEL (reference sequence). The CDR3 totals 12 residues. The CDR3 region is CASEAEAYEQYF. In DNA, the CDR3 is TGTGCCAGCGAGGCGGAAGCCTACGAGCAGTACTTC.

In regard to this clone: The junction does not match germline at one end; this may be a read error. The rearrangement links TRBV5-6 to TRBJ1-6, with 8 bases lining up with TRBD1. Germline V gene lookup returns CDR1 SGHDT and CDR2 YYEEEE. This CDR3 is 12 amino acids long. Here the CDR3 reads CASSSMDRELRF. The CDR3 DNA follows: TGTGCCAGCAGTTCCATGGACAGGGAGCTTCGATTT.

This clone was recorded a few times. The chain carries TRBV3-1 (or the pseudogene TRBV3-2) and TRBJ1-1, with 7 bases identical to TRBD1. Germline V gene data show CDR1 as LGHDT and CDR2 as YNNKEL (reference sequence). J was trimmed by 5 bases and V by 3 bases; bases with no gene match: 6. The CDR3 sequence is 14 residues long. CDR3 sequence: CASSHKQGRTEAFF. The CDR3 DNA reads TGTGCCAGCAGCCACAAACAGGGGAGAACTGAAGCTTTCTTT.

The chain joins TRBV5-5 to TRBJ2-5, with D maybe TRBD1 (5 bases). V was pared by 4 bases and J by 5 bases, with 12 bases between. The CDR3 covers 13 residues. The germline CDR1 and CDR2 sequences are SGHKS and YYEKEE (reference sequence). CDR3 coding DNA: TGTGCCAGCAGCCCAGGGAATGAGGAGACCCAGTACTTC. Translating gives CASSPGNEETQYF.

The CDR3 protein is CSARAYEAFF. In nucleotides, the CDR3 is TGCAGTGCTAGAGCCTATGAAGCTTTCTTT. This chain joins TRBV20-1 and TRBJ1-1; D not resolved. The CDR3 has 10 residues. Germline V lookup: CDR1 DFQATT, CDR2 SNEGSKA (reference sequence). The V end was cut by 1 base, the J end by 7 bases, with 4 bases between.

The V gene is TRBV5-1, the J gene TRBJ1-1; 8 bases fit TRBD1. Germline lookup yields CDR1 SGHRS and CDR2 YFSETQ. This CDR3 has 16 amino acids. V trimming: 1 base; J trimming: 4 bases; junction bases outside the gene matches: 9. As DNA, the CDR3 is TGCGCCAGCAGCTTGATGGGACAGGCGTCAGGCACTGAAGCTTTCTTT. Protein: CASSLMGQASGTEAFF.

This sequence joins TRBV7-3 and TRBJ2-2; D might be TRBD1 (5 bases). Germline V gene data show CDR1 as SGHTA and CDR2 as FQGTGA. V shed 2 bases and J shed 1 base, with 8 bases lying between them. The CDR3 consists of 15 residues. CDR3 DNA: TGTGCCAGCAGCTTAGGTGACAGGAACACCGGGGAGCTGTTTTTT. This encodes CASSLGDRNTGELFF. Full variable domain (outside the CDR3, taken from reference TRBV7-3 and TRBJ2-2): GAGVSQTPSNKVTEKGKYVELRCDPISGHTALYWYRQSLGQGPEFLIYFQGTGAADDSGLPNDRFFAVRPEGSVSTLKIQRTERGDSAVYLCASSLGDRNTGELFFGEGSRLTVL.

For the CDR3, the DNA is TGCGCCAGCAGCTTGTCTCCGGGAGCCGAAGCTTTCTTT. Translated, it gives CASSLSPGAEAFF. The V call is TRBV5-1, the J call TRBJ1-1; D not resolved. Germline CDR1 SGHRS, CDR2 YFSETQ. The V end lost 1 base, the J end lost 8 bases, and 12 bases lay between the germline ends. The CDR3 loop spans 13 amino acids.